This entry lists 2 T cell receptor beta chains sequenced from one sample in a study of blood T cells in healthy people across ages. Through a sample-barcoded 5' primer and a J-beta primer mix, a second PCR was run for about 6 to 12 cycles. One entry per CDR3 protein, called by TCRdb with MiXCR from the 5' RACE reads. The sample holds around 2 million distinct CDR3 sequences; more than 35% are singletons and the top ten take approximately 22%. Input material: blood. The origin of the receptors is a human donor in good health.

The chain joins TRBV4-3 to TRBJ1-6; the D gene is possibly TRBD1 (5 bases). CDR1 is LGHNA and CDR2 is YSLEER in the germline V gene. The CDR3 totals 15 residues. Trimming removed 8 bases from V and 7 bases from J, with 18 bases in between. CDR3 amino acids: CASAPTGQENSPLHF. The CDR3 nucleotides read TGCGCCAGCGCCCCTACGGGGCAGGAAAATTCACCCCTCCACTTT.

Turning to this clonotype: This may come from a read error, since a much larger clone is one base off. This chain links TRBV29-1 with TRBJ1-2; D is unresolved. This CDR3 contains 11 residues. The V gene's germline CDR1 is SQVTM and CDR2 ANQGSEA. The CDR3, as DNA: TGCAGCGTTGCGCTAAACTATGGCTGCACCTTC. It translates to CSVALNYGCTF.